This T cell receptor beta chain was identified during a study of CD8 T cells in ankylosing spondylitis. Study-wide results and limits: The clones that were linked to disease were reported to be significantly enriched in matched synovial fluid samples from ankylosing spondylitis patients. Characteristic of ankylosing spondylitis blood, it appeared, was a TCR beta motif comprising several highly homologous variants.

The germline V gene has CDR1 SGHRS and CDR2 YFSETQ. V dropped 4 bases and J dropped 8; count of bases not matched to a gene: 9. This CDR3 region has 14 residues. Quantitative 5'-RACE with molecular barcodes generated TCR beta libraries. TCRdb called the 5' RACE reads again in MiXCR, with one record for every CDR3 protein. The top ten hold 15% to 20% of the sample, which has 670,000 or so distinct CDR3 sequences, 19% seen once. This clonotype turned up a few times. What it recognizes is unknown. This sequence originates from a male donor with ankylosing spondylitis. The sample consisted of blood, either unsorted or a sorted T cell fraction (not recorded which). The chain carries TRBV5-1 and TRBJ1-3, with TRBD1 matching over 7 bases. CDR3 coding DNA: TGCGCCAGCAGCACCGGGACAGCTGCGGACACCATATATTTT. Its protein product is CASSTGTAADTIYF.